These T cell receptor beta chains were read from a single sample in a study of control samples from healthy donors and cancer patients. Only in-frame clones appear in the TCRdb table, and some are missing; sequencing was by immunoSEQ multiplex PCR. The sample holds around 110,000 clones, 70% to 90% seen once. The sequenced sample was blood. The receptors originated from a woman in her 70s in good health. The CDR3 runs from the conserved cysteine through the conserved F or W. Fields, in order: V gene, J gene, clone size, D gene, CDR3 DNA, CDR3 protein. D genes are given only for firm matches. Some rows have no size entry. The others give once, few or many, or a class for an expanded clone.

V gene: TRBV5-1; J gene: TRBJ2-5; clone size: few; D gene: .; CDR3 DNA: TGCGCCAGCAGCTTACAGGGTTTCCAAGAGACCCAGTACTTC; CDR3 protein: CASSLQGFQETQYF
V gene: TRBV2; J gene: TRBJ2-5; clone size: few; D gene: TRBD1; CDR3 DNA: TGTGCCAGCAAGATGACAGGGGGCAGAGAGACCCAGTACTTC; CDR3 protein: CASKMTGGRETQYF
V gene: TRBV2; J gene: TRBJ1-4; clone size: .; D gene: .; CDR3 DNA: TGTGCCAGCAGCCAAATGGGGGAAAATGAAAAACTGTTTTTT; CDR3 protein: CASSQMGENEKLFF
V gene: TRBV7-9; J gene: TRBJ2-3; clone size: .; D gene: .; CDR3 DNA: TGTGCCAGCACCAAAACGACCGGGCCCACAGATACGCAGTATTTT; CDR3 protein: CASTKTTGPTDTQYF
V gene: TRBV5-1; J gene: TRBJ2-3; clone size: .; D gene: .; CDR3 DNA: TGCGCCAGCAGCCCCGTCGGGGATACGCAGTATTTT; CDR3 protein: CASSPVGDTQYF
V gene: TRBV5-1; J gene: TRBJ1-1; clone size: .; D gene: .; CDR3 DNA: TGCGCCAGCAGCCAAGGAACCAGTGGCACTGAAGCTTTCTTT; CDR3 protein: CASSQGTSGTEAFF
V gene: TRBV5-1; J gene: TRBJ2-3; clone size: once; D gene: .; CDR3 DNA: TGCGCCAGCAGCTATCCCCAGGAAGATACGCAGTATTTT; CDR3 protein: CASSYPQEDTQYF
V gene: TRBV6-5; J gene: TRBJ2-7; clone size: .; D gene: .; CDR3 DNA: TGTGCCAGCAGGCGGGTTCGGGGAAGCTCCTACGAGCAGTACTTC; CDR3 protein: CASRRVRGSSYEQYF
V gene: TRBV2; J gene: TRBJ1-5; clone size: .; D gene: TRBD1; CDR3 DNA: TGTGCCAGCGGCGCGACCCAGACAGGGATCAATCAGCCCCAGCATTTT; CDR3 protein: CASGATQTGINQPQHF
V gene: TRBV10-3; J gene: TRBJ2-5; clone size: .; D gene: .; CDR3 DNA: TGTGCCATCAGTGAGTCGTGGGGAGTTCAAGAGACCCAGTACTTC; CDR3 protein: CAISESWGVQETQYF
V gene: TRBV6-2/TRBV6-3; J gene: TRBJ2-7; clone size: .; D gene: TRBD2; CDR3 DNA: TGTGCCAGCAGTTACCCCGAAGCGGGGGGCGGGAACGAGCAGTACTTC; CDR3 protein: CASSYPEAGGGNEQYF
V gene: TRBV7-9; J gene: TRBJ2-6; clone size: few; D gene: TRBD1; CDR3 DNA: TGTGCCAGCAGCCTAGGGACAGGGACGAGCTCTGGGGCCAACGTCCTGACTTTC; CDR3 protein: CASSLGTGTSSGANVLTF
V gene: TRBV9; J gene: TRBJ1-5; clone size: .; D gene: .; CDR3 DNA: TGTGCCAGCGGGGAGGGTCTTACCAATCAGCCCCAGCATTTT; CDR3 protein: CASGEGLTNQPQHF
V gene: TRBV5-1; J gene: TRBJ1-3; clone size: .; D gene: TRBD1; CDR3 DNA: TGCGCCAGCAGCTTGGTAGGGGACAGCAGAGGTGGAAACACCATATATTTT; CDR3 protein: CASSLVGDSRGGNTIYF
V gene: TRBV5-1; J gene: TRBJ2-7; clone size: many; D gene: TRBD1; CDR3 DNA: TGCGCCAGCAGCCCGCGGACAGGAGACTACGAGCAGTACTTC; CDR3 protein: CASSPRTGDYEQYF
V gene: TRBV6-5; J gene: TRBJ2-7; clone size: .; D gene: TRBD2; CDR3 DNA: TGTGCCAGCAGGCCTAGCGGGGTCGACGAGCAGTACTTC; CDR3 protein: CASRPSGVDEQYF
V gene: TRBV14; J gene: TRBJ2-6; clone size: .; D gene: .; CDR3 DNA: TGTGCCAGCAGCCAAGTGGCTGGACCGCCCTCTGGGGCCAACGTCCTGACTTTC; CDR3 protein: CASSQVAGPPSGANVLTF
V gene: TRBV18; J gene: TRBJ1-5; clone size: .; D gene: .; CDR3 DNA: TGTGCCAGCTCACCAGGGGGAGGGAATCAGCCCCAGCATTTT; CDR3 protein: CASSPGGGNQPQHF
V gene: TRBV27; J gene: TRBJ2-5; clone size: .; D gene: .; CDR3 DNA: TGTGCCAGCAGTGCAGCCGGGACGGGGAGGCAAGAGACCCAGTACTTC; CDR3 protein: CASSAAGTGRQETQYF
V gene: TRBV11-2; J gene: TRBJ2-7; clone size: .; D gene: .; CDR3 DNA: TGTGCCAGCAGCCCCCCCTGGGGGTGGTCCAACGAGCAGTACTTC; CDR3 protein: CASSPPWGWSNEQYF
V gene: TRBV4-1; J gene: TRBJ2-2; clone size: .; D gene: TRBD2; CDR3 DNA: TGCGCCAGCCGGAAGGGACTAGCGGGGGATACGAACACCGGGGAGCTGTTTTTT; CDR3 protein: CASRKGLAGDTNTGELFF
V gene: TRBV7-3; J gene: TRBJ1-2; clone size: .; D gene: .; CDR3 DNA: TGTGCCAGCAGCTTAACGCGGTATGGCTACACCTTC; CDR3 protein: CASSLTRYGYTF
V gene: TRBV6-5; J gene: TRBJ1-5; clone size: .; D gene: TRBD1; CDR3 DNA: TGTGCCAGCAAACCCAGCAGGGGGCGATCTCGGGCCCAGCATTTT; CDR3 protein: CASKPSRGRSRAQHF
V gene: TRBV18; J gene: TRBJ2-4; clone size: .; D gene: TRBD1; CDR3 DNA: TGTGCCAGCTCAAGCACGGGACAGCTAAACATTCAGTACTTC; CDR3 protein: CASSSTGQLNIQYF
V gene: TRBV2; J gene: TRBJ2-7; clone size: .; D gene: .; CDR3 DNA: TGTGCCAGCAGTGGGTACTACGAGCAGTACTTC; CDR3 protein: CASSGYYEQYF
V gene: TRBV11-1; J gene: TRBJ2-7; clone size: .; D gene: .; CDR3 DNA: TGTGCCAGCAGCCACCCCTTACGGGGTAGCTACGAGCAGTACTTC; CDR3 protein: CASSHPLRGSYEQYF
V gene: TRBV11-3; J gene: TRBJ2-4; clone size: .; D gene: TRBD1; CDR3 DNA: TGTGCCAGCAGCTCTCAGGGGGCTGGGAACATTCAGTACTTC; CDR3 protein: CASSSQGAGNIQYF
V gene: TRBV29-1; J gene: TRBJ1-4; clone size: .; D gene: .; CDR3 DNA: TGCAGCGCAAGGTCCGGGTCCCCTAGGGAAAAACTGTTTTTT; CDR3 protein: CSARSGSPREKLFF
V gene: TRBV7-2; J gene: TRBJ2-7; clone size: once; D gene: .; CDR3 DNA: TGTGCCAGCAGCCCGCCGGGGACCTACGAGCAGTACTTC; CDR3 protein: CASSPPGTYEQYF
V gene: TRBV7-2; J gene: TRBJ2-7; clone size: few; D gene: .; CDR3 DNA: TGTGCCAGCAGCGCAACACAGGGACACTACGAGCAGTACTTC; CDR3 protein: CASSATQGHYEQYF
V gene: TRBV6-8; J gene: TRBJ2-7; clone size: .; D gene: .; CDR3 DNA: TGTGCCAGCAGTTACGGGGGTGTTGCAGGCTCCTACGAGCAGTACTTC; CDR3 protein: CASSYGGVAGSYEQYF
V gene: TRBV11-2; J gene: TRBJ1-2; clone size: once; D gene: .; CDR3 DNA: TGTGCCAGCAGCTTAAACCTACCCTATGGCTACACCTTC; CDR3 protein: CASSLNLPYGYTF
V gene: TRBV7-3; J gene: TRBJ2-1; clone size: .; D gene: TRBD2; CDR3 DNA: TGTGCCAGCAGCCAATGGACTAGCGGGGGTGGGTACAATGAGCAGTTCTTC; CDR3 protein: CASSQWTSGGGYNEQFF
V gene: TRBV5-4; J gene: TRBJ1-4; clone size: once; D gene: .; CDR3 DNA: TGTGCCAGCAGCCGGGACGCAACTAATGAAAAACTGTTTTTT; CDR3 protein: CASSRDATNEKLFF
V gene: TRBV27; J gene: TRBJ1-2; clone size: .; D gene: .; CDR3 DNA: TGTGCCAGCAGTTTATCCCCGAGGGGGAGTAACTATGGCTACACCTTC; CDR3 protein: CASSLSPRGSNYGYTF
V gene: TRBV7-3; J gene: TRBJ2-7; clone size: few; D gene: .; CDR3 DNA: TGTGCCAGCAGCTTAGATGGGGGAGTAATAGGCGAGCAGTACTTC; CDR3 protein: CASSLDGGVIGEQYF
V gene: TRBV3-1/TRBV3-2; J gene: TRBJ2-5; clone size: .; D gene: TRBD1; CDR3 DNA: TGTGCCAGCAGCCAAGATGCCACAGGGGGCCGAGAGACCCAGTACTTC; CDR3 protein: CASSQDATGGRETQYF